Below, one TCR beta chain is given with its context. The antigen remains unidentified. The data are from a study of cytomegalovirus exposure and HLA in healthy donors. Per germline, CDR1 SGHKS and CDR2 YYEKEE (reference sequence). V was cut by 0 bases and J by 2 bases, with 6 bases left in between. The CDR3 is 14 amino acids. Overall study results and limits: Later analysis identified over 15,000 TCR beta sequences associated with HLA alleles, using a false discovery rate threshold of 0.05. An analysis done earlier found most TCR beta V segments productive about 90% or about 30% of the time.

Primers for the PCR totalled 60 Vbeta and 13 Jbeta. The data were produced by immunoSEQ multiplex PCR, yet TCRdb's version contains in-frame clones alone and is incomplete. The data show fewer than 110,000 clones, more than 75% seen once. The chain carries TRBV5-5 and TRBJ2-1; D is undetermined. This clonotype was sampled from a woman in her late teens or twenties in good health and CMV-seropositive. Sample: PBMCs. This chain's CDR3 is CASSLGTTYNEQFF. The CDR3 DNA follows: TGTGCCAGCAGCTTGGGTACAACCTACAATGAGCAGTTCTTC. The full variable domain, rest sourced from reference TRBV5-5 and TRBJ2-1, is DAGVTQSPTHLIKTRGQQVTLRCSPISGHKSVSWYQQVLGQGPQFIFQYYEKEERGRGNFPDRFSARQFPNYSSELNVNALLLGDSALYLCASSLGTTYNEQFFGPGTRLTVL.